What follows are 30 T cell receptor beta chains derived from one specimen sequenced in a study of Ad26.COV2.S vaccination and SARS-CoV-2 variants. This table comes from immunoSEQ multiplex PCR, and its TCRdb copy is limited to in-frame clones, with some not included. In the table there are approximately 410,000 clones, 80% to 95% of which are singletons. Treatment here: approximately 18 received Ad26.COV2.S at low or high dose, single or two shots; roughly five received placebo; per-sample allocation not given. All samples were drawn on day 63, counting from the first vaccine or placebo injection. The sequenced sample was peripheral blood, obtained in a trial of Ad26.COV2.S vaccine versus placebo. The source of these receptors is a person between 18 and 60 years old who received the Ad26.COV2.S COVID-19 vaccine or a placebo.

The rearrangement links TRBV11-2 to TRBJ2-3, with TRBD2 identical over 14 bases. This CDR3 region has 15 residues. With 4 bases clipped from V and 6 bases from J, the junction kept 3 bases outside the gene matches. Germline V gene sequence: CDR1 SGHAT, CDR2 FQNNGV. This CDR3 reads CASSSRLAGGDTQYF. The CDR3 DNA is TGTGCCAGCAGCTCCCGACTAGCGGGGGGGGATACGCAGTATTTT.

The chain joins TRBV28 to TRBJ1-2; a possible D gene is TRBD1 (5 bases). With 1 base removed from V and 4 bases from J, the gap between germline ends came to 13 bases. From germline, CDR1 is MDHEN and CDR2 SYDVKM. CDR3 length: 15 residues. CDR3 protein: CASSLSLSGGYGYTF. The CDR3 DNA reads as TGTGCCAGCAGTTTATCTTTGTCGGGGGGCTATGGCTACACCTTC.

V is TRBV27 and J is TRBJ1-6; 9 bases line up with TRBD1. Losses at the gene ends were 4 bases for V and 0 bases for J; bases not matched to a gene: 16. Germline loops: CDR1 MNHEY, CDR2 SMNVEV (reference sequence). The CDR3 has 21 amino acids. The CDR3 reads CASSSPGTGFNASSYNSPLHF. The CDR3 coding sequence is TGTGCCAGCAGTTCCCCCGGGACAGGGTTTAATGCCAGCTCCTATAATTCACCCCTCCACTTT.

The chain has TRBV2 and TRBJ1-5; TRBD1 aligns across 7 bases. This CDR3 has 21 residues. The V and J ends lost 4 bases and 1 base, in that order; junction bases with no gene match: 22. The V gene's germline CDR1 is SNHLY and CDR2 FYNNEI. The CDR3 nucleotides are TGTGCCAGCAGTGTGCGGGAACAATTCATGACAGGGCTCCGGAGCAATCAGCCCCAGCATTTT. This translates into CASSVREQFMTGLRSNQPQHF.

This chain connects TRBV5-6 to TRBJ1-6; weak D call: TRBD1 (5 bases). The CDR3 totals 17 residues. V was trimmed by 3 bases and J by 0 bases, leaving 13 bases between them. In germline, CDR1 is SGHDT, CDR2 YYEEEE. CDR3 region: CASSSEPGSSYNSPLHF. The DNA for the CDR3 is TGTGCCAGCAGCTCGGAGCCAGGGAGCTCCTATAATTCACCCCTCCACTTT.

The CDR3 is CASSQDVARSATYQPQHF. The CDR3 nucleotides are TGCGCCAGCAGCCAAGACGTCGCTCGCAGCGCCACGTATCAGCCCCAGCATTTT. The chain has TRBV4-3 and TRBJ1-5; D unclear. The ends were cut back, 0 bases at V and 5 bases at J, with 20 bases in the middle. Germline V CDR1 and CDR2: LGHNA, YSLEER. The CDR3 length is 18 residues.

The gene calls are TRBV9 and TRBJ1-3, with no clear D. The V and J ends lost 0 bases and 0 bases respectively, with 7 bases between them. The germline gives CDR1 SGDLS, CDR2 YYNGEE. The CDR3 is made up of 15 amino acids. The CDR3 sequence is CASSVDSFSGNTIYF. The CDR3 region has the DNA TGTGCCAGCAGCGTAGACTCATTCTCTGGAAACACCATATATTTT.

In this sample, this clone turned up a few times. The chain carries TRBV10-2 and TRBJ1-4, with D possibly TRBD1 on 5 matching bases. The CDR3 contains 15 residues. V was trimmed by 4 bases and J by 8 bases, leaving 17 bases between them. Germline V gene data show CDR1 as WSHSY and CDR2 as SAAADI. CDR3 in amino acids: CASSGTGTAGEKLFF. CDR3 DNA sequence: TGCGCCAGCAGTGGTACCGGGACGGCAGGAGAAAAACTGTTTTTT.

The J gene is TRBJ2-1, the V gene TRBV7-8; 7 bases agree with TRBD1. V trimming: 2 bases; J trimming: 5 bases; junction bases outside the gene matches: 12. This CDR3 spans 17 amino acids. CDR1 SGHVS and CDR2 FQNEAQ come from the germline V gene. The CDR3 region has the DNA TGTGCCAGCAGCTTAAGAGACAGGGAGAGGGGAAACAATGAGCAGTTCTTC. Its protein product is CASSLRDRERGNNEQFF.

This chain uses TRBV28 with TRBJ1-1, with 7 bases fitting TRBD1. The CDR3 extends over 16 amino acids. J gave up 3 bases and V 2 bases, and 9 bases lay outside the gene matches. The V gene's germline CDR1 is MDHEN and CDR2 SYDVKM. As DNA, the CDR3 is TGTGCCAGCAGTTTAGGCCCTTGGGGACAGTACACTGAAGCTTTCTTT. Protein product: CASSLGPWGQYTEAFF.

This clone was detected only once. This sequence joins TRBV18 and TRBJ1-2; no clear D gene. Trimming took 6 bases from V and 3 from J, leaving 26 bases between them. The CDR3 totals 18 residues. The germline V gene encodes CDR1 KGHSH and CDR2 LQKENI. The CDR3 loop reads CASSRRNPPGMGDYGYTF. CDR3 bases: TGTGCCAGCTCGCGGCGAAATCCACCGGGAATGGGAGACTATGGCTACACCTTC.

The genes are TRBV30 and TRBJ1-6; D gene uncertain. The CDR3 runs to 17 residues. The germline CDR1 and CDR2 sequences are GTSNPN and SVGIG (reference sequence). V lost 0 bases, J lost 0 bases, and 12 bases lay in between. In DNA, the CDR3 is TGTGCCTGGAGTGTATGGGGTTATAGCTCCTATAATTCACCCCTCCACTTT. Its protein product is CAWSVWGYSSYNSPLHF.

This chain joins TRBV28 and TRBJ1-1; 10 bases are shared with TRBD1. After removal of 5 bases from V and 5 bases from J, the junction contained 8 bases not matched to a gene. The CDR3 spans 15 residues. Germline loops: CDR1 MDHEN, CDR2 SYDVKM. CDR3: CASSPEDRGWTEAFF. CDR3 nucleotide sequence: TGTGCCAGCAGTCCGGAGGACAGGGGGTGGACTGAAGCTTTCTTT.

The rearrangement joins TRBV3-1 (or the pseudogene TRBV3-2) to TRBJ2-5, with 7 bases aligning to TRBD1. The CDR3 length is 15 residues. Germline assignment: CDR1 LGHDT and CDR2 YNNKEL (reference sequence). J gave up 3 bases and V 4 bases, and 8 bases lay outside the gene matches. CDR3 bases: TGTGCCAGCAGCCGTTACGGGACAGCGAAAGAGACCCAGTACTTC. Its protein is CASSRYGTAKETQYF.

In DNA form, the CDR3 reads TGTGCCAGCAGCCCCGGTTCTAGCGGGGGAAACGAGCAGTACTTC. Its protein is CASSPGSSGGNEQYF. The chain links TRBV9 to TRBJ2-7, with 10 bases aligning to TRBD2. Germline V gene data show CDR1 as SGDLS and CDR2 as YYNGEE. The CDR3 length is 15 residues. J was trimmed by 5 bases and V by 4 bases; bases with no gene match: 9.

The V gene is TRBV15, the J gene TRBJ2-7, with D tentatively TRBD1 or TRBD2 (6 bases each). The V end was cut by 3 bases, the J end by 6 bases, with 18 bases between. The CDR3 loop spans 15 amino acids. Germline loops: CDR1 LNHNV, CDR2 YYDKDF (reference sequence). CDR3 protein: CATSSLREGGSEQYF. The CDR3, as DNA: TGTGCCACCAGCAGCCTTCGAGAGGGGGGCTCCGAGCAGTACTTC.

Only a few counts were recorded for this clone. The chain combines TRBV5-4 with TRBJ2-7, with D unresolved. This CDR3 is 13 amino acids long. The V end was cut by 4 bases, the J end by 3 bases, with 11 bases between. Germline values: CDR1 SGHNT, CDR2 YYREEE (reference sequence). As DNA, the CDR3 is TGTGCCAGCAGCATTGGCGAGTACTACGAGCAGTACTTC. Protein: CASSIGEYYEQYF.

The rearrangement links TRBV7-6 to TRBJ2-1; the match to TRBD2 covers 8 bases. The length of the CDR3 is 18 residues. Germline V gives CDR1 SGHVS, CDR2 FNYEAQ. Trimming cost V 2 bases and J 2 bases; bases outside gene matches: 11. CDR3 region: CASSLLRGGTNTYNEQFF. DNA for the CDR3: TGTGCCAGCAGCTTACTCCGGGGGGGCACCAATACCTACAATGAGCAGTTCTTC.

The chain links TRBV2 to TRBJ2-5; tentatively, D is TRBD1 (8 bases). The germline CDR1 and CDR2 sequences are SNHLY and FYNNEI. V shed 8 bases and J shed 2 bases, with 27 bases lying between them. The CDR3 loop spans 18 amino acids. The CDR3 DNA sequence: TGTGCCAGCGCTCTGTGGTTGGATCACAGGGGGGGACAAGAGACCCAGTACTTC. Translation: CASALWLDHRGGQETQYF.

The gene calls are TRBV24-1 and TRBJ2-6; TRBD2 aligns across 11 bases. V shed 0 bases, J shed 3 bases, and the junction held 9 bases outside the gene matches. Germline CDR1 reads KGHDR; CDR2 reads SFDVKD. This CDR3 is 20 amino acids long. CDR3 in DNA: TGTGCCACCAGTGATTTGCTTAGCGGGGGGGCGGTATTTGGGGCCAACGTCCTGACTTTC. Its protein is CATSDLLSGGAVFGANVLTF.

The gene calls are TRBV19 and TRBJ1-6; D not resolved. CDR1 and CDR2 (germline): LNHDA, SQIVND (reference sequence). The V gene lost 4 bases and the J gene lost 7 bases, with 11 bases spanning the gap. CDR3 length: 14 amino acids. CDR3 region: CASSKHDGNSPLHF. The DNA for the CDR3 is TGTGCCAGTAGTAAACACGACGGGAATTCACCCCTCCACTTT.

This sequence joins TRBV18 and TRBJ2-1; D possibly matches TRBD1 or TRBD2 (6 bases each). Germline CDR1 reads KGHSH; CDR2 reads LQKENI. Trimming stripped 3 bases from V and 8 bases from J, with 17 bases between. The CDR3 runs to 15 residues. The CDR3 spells CASSPLHAGGYEQFF. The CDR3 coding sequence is TGTGCCAGCTCACCCCTACACGCCGGGGGCTATGAGCAGTTCTTC.

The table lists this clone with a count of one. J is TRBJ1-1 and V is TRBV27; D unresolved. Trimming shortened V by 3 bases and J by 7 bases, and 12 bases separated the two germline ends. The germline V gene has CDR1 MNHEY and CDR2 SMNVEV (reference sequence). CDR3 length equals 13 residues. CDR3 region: CASSFWGNGEAFF. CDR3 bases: TGTGCCAGCAGTTTCTGGGGTAATGGTGAAGCTTTCTTT.

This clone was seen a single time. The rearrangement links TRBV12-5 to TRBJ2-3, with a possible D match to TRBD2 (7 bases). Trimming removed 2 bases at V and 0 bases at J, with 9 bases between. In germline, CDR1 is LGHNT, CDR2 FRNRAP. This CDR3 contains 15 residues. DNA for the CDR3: TGTGCTAGTGGTTTGCGGGGGGCTAGCACAGATACGCAGTATTTT. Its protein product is CASGLRGASTDTQYF.

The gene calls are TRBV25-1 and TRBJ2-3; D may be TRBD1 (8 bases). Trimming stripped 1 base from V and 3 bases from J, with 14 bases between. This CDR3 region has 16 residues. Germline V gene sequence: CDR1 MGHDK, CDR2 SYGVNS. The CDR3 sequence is CASSEWTGRETDTQYF. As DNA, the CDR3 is TGTGCCAGCAGTGAATGGACAGGGCGGGAGACAGATACGCAGTATTTT.

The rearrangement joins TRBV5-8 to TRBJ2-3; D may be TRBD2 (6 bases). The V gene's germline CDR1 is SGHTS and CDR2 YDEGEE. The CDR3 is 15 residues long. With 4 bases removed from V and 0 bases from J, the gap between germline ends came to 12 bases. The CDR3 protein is CASSPGGDSTDTQYF. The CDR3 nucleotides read TGTGCCAGCAGCCCCGGCGGGGATAGCACAGATACGCAGTATTTT.

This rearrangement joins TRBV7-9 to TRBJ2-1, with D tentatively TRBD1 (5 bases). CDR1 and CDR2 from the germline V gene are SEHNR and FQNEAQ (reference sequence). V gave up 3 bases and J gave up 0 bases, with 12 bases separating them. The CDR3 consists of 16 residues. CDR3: CASSFFTGSSYNEQFF. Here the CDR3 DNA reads TGTGCCAGCAGCTTTTTTACAGGAAGCTCCTACAATGAGCAGTTCTTC. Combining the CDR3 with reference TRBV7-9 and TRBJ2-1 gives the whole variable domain DTGVSQNPRHKITKRGQNVTFRCDPISEHNRLYWYRQTLGQGPEFLTYFQNEAQLEKSRLLSDRFSAERPKGSFSTLEIQRTEQGDSAMYLCASSFFTGSSYNEQFFGPGTRLTVL.

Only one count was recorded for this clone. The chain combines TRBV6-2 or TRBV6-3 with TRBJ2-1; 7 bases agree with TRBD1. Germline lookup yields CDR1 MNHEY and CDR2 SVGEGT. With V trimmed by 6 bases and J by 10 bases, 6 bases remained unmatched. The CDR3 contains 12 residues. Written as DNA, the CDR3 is TGTGCCAGCAGCAGACAGGGAAGGGAGCAGTTCTTC. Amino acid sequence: CASSRQGREQFF.

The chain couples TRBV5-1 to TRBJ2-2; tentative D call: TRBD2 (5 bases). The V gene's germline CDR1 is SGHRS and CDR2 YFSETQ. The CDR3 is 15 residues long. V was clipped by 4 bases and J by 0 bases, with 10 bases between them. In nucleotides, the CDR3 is TGCGCCAGCAGCAAGCTAGCCCCGAACACCGGGGAGCTGTTTTTT. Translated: CASSKLAPNTGELFF.

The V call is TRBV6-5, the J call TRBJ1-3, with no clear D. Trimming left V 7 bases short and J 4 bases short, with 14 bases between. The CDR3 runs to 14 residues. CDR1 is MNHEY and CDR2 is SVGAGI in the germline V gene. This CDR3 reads CASILKGAGNTIYF. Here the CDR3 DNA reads TGTGCCAGCATTCTGAAGGGAGCCGGAAACACCATATATTTT.